This T cell receptor beta chain was identified in a study of early T cells in non-severe SARS-CoV-2 infection. The wider study: Chains stayed unpaired after sequencing of bulk RNA from unsorted whole blood.

This clonotype has a count of ten or more. Each single cDNA molecule received a unique molecular identifier. TCRdb fed the 5' RACE reads into MiXCR, producing one record per CDR3 protein. The table has 32,000 or so distinct CDR3 sequences, 9% to 9.5% seen once; the top ten hold roughly an eighth. The receptor's source is an adult who was a healthcare worker with PCR-confirmed SARS-CoV-2 infection or an uninfected control (not recorded which). The material sequenced was whole blood.

Here the CDR3 reads CASSPKRAPGTGELFF. CDR3 sequence (DNA): TGTGCCAGCTCACCGAAAAGGGCGCCGGGCACCGGGGAGCTGTTTTTT. The chain employs TRBV18 and TRBJ2-2; no definite D call. Trimming took 3 bases from V and 4 from J, leaving 15 bases between them. The CDR3 length is 16 residues. The germline CDR1 and CDR2 sequences are KGHSH and LQKENI.